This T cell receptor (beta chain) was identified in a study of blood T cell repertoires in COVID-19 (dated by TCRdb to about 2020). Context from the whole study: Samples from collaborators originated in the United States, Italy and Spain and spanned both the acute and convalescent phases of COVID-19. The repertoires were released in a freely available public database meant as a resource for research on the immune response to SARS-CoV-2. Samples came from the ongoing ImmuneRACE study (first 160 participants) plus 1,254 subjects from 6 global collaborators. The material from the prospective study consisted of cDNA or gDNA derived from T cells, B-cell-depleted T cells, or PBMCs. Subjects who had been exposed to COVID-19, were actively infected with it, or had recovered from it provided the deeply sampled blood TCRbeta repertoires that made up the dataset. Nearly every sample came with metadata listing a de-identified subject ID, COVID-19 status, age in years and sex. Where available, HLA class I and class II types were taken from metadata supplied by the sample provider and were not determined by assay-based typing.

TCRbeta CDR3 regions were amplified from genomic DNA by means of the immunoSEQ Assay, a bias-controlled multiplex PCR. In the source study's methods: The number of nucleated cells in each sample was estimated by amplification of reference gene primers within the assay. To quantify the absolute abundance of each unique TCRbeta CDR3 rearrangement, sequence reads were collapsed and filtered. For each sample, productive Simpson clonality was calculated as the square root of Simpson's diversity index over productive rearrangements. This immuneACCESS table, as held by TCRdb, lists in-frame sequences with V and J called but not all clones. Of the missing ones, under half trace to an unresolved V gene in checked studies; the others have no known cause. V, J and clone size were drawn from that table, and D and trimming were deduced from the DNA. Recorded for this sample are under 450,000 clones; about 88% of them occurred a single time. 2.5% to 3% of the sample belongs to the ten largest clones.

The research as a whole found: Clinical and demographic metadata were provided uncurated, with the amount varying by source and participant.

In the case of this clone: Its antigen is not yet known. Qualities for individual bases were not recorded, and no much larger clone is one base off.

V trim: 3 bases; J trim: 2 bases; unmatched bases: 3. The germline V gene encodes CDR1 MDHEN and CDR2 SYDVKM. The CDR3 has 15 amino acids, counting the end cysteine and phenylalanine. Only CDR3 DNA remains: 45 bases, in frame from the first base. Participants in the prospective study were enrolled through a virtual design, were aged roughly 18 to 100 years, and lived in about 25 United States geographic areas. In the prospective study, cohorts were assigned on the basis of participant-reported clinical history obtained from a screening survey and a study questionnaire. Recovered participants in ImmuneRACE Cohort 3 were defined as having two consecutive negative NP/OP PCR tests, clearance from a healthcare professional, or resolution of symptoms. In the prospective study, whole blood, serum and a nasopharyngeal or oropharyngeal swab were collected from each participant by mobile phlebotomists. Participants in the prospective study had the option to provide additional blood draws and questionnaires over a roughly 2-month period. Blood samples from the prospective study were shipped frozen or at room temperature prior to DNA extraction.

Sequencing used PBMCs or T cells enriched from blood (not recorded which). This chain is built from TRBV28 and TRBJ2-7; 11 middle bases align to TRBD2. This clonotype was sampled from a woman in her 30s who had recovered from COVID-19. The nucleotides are TGTGCCAGCAGTTTCGGGACTAGCGGCACCTACGAGCAGTACTTC. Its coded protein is CASSFGTSGTYEQYF.